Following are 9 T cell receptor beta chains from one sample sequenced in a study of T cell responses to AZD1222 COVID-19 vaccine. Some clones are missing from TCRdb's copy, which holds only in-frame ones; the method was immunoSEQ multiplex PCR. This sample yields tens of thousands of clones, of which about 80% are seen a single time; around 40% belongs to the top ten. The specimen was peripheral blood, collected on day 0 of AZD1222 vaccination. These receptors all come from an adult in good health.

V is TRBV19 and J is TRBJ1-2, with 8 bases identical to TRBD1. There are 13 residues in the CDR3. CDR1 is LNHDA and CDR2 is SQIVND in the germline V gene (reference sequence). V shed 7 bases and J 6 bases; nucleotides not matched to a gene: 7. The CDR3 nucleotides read TGTGCCAGTACCCCCTTGGACAGGGATGGCTACACCTTC. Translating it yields CASTPLDRDGYTF.

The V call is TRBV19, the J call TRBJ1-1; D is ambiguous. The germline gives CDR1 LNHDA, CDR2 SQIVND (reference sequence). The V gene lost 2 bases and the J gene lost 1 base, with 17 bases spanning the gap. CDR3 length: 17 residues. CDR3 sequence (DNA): TGTGCCAGTAGTATATTGGTCGGGGTCGTCGGGAACACTGAAGCTTTCTTT. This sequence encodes CASSILVGVVGNTEAFF.

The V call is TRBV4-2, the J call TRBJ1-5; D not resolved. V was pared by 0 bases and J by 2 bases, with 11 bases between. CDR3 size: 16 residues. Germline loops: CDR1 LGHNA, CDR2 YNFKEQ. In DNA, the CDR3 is TGTGCCAGCAGCCAAGATATTTCAGGCGGCAATCAGCCCCAGCATTTT. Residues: CASSQDISGGNQPQHF.

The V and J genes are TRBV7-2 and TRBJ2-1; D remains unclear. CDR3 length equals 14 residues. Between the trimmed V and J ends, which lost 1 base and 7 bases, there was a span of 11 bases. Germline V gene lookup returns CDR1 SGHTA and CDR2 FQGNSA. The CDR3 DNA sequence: TGTGCCAGCAGCTTAGGAATTAACCGTAATGAGCAGTTCTTC. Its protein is CASSLGINRNEQFF.

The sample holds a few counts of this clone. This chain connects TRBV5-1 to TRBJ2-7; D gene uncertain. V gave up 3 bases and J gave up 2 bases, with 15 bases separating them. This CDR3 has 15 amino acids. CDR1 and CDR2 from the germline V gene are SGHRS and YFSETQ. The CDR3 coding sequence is TGCGCCAGCAGCTCCCGGGCGAGGAAGCCCTACGAGCAGTACTTC. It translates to CASSSRARKPYEQYF.

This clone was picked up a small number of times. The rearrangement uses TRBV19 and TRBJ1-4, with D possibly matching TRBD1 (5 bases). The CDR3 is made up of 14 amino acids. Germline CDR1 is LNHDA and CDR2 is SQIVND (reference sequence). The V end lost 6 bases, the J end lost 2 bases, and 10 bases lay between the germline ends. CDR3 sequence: CASSEGSTNEKLFF. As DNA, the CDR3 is TGTGCCAGTAGCGAGGGGTCTACTAATGAAAAACTGTTTTTT.

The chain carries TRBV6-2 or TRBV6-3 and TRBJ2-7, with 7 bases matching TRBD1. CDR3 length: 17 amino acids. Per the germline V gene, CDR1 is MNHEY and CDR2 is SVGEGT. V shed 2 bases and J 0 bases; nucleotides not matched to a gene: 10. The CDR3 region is CASSYDPTGVGSYEQYF. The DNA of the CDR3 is TGTGCCAGCAGTTACGACCCTACAGGGGTCGGCTCCTACGAGCAGTACTTC.

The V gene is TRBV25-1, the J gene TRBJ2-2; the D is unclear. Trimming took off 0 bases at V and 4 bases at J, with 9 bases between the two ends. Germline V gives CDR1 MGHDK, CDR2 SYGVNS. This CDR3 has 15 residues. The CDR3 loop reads CASSEYAGSTGELFF. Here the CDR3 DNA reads TGTGCCAGCAGTGAATACGCAGGCAGCACCGGGGAGCTGTTTTTT.

The CDR3 DNA is TGTGCCAGCAGCTTGAAGGTCGGCGGGGCAGGGGAGACCCAGTACTTC. As protein: CASSLKVGGAGETQYF. The rearrangement links TRBV5-6 to TRBJ2-5, with D possibly being TRBD2 (6 bases). The V end lost 1 base, the J end lost 5 bases, and 18 bases lay between the germline ends. This CDR3 comprises 16 residues. Germline V gene lookup returns CDR1 SGHDT and CDR2 YYEEEE.